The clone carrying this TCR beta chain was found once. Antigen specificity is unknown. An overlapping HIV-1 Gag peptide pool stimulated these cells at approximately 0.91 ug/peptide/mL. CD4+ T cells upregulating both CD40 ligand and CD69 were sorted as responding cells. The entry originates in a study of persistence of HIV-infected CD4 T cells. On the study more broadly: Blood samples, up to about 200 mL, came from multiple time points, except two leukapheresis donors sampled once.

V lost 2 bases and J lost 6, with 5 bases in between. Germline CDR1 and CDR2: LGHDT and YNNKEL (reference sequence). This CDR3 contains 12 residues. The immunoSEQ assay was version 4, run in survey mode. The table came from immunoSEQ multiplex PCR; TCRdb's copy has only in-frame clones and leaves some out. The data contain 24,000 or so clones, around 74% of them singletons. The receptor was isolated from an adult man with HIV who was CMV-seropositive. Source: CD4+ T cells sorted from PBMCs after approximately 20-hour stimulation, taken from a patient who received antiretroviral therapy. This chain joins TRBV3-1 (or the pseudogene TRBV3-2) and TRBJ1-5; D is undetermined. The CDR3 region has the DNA TGTGCCAGCAGCCAAATGGGTCAGCCCCAGCATTTT. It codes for CASSQMGQPQHF.